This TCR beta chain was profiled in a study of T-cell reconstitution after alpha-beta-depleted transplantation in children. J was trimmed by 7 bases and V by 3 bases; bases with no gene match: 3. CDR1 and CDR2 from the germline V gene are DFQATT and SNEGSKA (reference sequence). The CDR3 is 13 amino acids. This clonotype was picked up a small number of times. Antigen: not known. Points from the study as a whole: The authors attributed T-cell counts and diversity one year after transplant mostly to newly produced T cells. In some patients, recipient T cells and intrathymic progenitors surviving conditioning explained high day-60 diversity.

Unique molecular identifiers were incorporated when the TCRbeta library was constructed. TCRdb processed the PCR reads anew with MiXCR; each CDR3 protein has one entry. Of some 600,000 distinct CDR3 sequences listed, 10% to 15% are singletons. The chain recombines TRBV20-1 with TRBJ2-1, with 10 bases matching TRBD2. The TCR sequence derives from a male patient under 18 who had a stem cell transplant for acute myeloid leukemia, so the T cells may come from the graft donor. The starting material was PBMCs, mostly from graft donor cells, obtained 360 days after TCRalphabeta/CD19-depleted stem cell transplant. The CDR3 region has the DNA TGCAGTGCTAGCAGCGGGAGGGCAAATGAGCAGTTCTTC. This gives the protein CSASSGRANEQFF.